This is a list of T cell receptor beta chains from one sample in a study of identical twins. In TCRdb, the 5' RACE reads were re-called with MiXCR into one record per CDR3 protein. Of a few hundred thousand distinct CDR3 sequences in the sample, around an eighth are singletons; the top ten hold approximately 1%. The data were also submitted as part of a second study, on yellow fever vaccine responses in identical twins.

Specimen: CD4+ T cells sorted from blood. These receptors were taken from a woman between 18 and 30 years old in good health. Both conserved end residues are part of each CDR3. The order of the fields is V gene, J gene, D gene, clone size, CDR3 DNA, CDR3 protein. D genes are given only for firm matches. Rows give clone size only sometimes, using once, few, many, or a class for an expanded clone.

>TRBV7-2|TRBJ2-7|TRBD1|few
TGTGCCAGCAGATTCGGGACAGGGACAACCTACGAGCAGTACTTC
CASRFGTGTTYEQYF
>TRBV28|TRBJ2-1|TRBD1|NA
TGTGCCCTCCAGCCTAGCTTGGGGACAGGGGGCGGTATTGATGAGCAGTTCTTC
CALQPSLGTGGGIDEQFF
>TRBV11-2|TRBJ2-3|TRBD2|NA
TGTGCCAGCAGCGGACGACTAGCGGGGACCGCCACTAGCACAGATACGCAGTATTTT
CASSGRLAGTATSTDTQYF
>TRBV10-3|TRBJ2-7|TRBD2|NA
TGTGCCATCAGCCGACTAGCGGGGGGGGAAAGCTCCTACGAGCAGTACTTC
CAISRLAGGESSYEQYF
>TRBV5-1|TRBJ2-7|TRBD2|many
TGTGCCAGCAGCCGGACTAGCGGGAGCTACGAGCAGTACTTC
CASSRTSGSYEQYF
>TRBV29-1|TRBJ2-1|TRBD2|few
TGCAGCGTTGGGGGGGTGGGAACTAGCGGGAGGGCGAATGAGCAGTTCTTC
CSVGGVGTSGRANEQFF
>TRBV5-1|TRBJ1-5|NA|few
TGCGCCAGCAGCGGGGACATAGGACAGCCCCAGCATTTT
CASSGDIGQPQHF
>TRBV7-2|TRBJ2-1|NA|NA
TGTGCCAGCAGCTTGGTCAGGCGCGAGCAGTTCTTC
CASSLVRREQFF
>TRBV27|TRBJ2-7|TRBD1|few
TGTGCCAGCAGTTTATCAGCCGGGACAGGGAACTCCTACGAGCAGTACTTC
CASSLSAGTGNSYEQYF
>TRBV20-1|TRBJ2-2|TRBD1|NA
TGCAGTGCCCGAGCCGGACAGGTCAACACCGGGGAGCTGTTTTTT
CSARAGQVNTGELFF
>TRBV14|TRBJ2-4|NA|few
TGTGCCAGCAGCCAAGTGGGCCCCAAAAACATTCAGTACTTC
CASSQVGPKNIQYF
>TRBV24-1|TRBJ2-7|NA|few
TGTGCCACCAGTGATTTACCGTTGGGGAAGCAGTACTTC
CATSDLPLGKQYF
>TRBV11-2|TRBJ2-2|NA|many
TGTGCCAGCAGCTTAGCGAGGCCCGGGGAGCTGTTTTTT
CASSLARPGELFF
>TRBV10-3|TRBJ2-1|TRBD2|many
TGTGCCATCAGCCTAGCGGGGGACAATGAGCAGTTCTTC
CAISLAGDNEQFF
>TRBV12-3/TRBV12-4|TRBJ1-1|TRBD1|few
TGTGCCAGCAGCTTACCAGGAACAGGGGGTTGGACTGAAGCTTTCTTT
CASSLPGTGGWTEAFF
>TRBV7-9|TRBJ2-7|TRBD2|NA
TGTGCCAGCAGCTTAGAGGGACTAGCCTACGAGCAGTACTTC
CASSLEGLAYEQYF
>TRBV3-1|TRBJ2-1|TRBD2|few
TGTGCCAGCAGCCGGACTAGCGGAGGTAATGAGCAGTTCTTC
CASSRTSGGNEQFF
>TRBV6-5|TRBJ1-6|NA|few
TGTGCCAGCAGTTCACCCGGGAGAGGTTCACCCCTCCACTTT
CASSSPGRGSPLHF
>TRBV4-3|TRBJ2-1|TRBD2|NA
TGCGCCAGCAGCCAAGGGAGCGGGAGTTATGCTAATGAGCAGTTCTTC
CASSQGSGSYANEQFF
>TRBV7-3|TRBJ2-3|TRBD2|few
TGTGCCAGCAGCTTAAAACCAGCCATAAATTGGCCCGGGACTAGCGGGGTGACAGATACGCAGTATTTT
CASSLKPAINWPGTSGVTDTQYF
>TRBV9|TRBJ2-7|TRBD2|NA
TGTGCCAGCAGCGGTCTAGCGGGGGCCCCCTACGAGCAGTACTTC
CASSGLAGAPYEQYF
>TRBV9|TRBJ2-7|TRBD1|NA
TGTGCCAGCAAGGGACAGGGGAAGGACGAGCAGTACTTC
CASKGQGKDEQYF
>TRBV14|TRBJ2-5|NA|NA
TGTGCCAGCAGCCAAAAAACAACCCAGTACTTC
CASSQKTTQYF
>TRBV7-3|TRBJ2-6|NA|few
TGTGCCAGCAGCACCTCGGACAGCTCTGGGGCCAACGTCCTGACTTTC
CASSTSDSSGANVLTF
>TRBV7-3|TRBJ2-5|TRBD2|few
TGTGCCAGCAGCCCCACGGGGGGTAATCAAGAGACCCAGTACTTC
CASSPTGGNQETQYF
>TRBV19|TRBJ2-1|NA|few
TGTGCCAGTAGTCCGACGAAATACAATGAGCAGTTCTTC
CASSPTKYNEQFF
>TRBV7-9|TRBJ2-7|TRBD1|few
TGTGCCAGCAGTGCTCGGGACAGGGGAACGAGGGAGCAGTACTTC
CASSARDRGTREQYF